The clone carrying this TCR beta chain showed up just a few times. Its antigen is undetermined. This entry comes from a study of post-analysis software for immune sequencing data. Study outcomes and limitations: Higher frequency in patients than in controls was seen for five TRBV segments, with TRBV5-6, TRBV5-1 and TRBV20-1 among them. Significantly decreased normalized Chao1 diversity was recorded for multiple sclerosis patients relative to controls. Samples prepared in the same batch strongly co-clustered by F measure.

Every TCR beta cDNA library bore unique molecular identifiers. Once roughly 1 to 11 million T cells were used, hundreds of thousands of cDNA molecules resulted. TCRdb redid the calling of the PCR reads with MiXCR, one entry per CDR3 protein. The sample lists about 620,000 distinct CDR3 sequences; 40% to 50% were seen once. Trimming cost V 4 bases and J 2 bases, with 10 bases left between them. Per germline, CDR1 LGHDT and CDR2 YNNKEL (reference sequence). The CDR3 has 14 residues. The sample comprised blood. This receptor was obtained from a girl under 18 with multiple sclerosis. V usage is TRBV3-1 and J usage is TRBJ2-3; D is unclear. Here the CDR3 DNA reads TGTGCCAGCAGCCTCCAACAGCTCACAGATACGCAGTATTTT. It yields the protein CASSLQQLTDTQYF.